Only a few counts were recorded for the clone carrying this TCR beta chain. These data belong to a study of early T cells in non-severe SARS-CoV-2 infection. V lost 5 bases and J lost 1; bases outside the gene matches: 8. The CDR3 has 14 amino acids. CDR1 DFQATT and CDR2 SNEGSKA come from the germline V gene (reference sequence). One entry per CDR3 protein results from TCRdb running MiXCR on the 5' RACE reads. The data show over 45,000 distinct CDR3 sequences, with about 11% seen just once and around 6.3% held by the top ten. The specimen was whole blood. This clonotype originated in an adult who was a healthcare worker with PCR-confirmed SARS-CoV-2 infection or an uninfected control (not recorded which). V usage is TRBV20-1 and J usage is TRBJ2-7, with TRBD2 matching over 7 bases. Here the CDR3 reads CSAPGGGRSYEQYF. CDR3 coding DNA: TGCAGTGCTCCCGGGGGAGGGCGGTCCTACGAGCAGTACTTC.